The 26 T cell receptor beta chains listed next were all sequenced from one sample in a study of control samples from healthy donors and cancer patients. TCRdb's table, derived via immunoSEQ multiplex PCR, lists solely in-frame clones and lacks some. Here the sample spans 130,000 or so clones, around 86% being singletons. Sequenced input: blood. The receptors come from a man aged 40-55 years in good health.

The rearrangement joins TRBV6-1 to TRBJ1-1, with D tentatively TRBD1 (5 bases). V dropped 3 bases and J dropped 4 bases, with 12 bases sitting between them. The V gene's germline CDR1 is MNHNS and CDR2 SASEGT. The CDR3 totals 14 residues. The DNA of the CDR3 is TGTGCCAGCAGTGAGGAAGAGGGGCCCACTGAAGCTTTCTTT. Translation gives CASSEEEGPTEAFF.

This chain connects TRBV4-1 to TRBJ2-3; D gene unclear. V lost 0 bases to trimming and J lost 6 bases, with 1 base between them. Germline V gene sequence: CDR1 MGHRA, CDR2 YSYEKL. The CDR3 loop spans 11 amino acids. The CDR3 DNA reads as TGCGCCAGCAGCCAAGAGGATACGCAGTATTTT. Translation: CASSQEDTQYF.

This chain uses TRBV25-1 with TRBJ1-1; D possibly corresponds to TRBD1 (5 bases). The V gene lost 10 bases and the J gene lost 1 base, with 13 bases spanning the gap. There are 13 residues in the CDR3. Germline loops: CDR1 MGHDK, CDR2 SYGVNS. CDR3 region: CATWGVGNTEAFF. CDR3 bases: TGTGCCACTTGGGGGGTAGGGAACACTGAAGCTTTCTTT.

The rearrangement links TRBV11-1 to TRBJ2-5, with D maybe TRBD1 (5 bases). V shed 3 bases and J shed 9 bases, with 20 bases lying between them. CDR3 length: 15 residues. The germline V gene has CDR1 SGHAT and CDR2 FQDESV (reference sequence). The CDR3 region has the DNA TGTGCCAGCAGCTTGGACGACAGCTCCCTTAGGGCCCAGTACTTC. Translation gives CASSLDDSSLRAQYF. Complete variable domain (other parts from reference TRBV11-1 and TRBJ2-5): EAEVAQSPRYKITEKSQAVAFWCDPISGHATLYWYRQILGQGPELLVQFQDESVVDDSQLPKDRFSAERLKGVDSTLKIQPAELGDSAMYLCASSLDDSSLRAQYFGPGTRLLVL.

The chain is built from TRBV11-3 and TRBJ1-2; no firm D call. The CDR3 is 12 amino acids. Trimming stripped 5 bases from V and 8 bases from J, with 12 bases between. From germline, CDR1 is SGHNT and CDR2 YENEEA. The chain's CDR3 is CASSAPPKGYTF. The DNA for the CDR3 is TGTGCCAGCAGCGCGCCGCCGAAGGGCTACACCTTC.

V is TRBV11-3 and J is TRBJ2-7; 9 nucleotides line up with TRBD1. The CDR3 consists of 13 residues. Germline assignment: CDR1 SGHNT and CDR2 YENEEA. Trimming at V came to 6 bases and at J to 2 bases, leaving 2 bases not matched to a gene. The CDR3 protein is CASRGTGPYEQYF. The CDR3 bases are TGTGCCAGCAGGGGGACAGGGCCCTACGAGCAGTACTTC.

V gene TRBV27 combines with J gene TRBJ1-1; 8 bases match TRBD1. The germline CDR1 and CDR2 sequences are MNHEY and SMNVEV (reference sequence). V lost 5 bases and J lost 5; bases outside the gene matches: 4. The CDR3 totals 13 residues. The CDR3 DNA reads TGTGCCAGCAGTCCGGACAGGGTTACTGAAGCTTTCTTT. Its protein product is CASSPDRVTEAFF.

The V and J genes are TRBV11-2 and TRBJ2-5, with 7 bases matching TRBD2. This CDR3 has 18 amino acids. Germline CDR1 and CDR2: SGHAT and FQNNGV. Unmatched junction bases numbered 20, after V lost 5 bases and J lost 5 bases. The CDR3 nucleotides read TGTGCCAGCAGCCCCGTGTCTAGCGGAGGCAGTGGGGGGGAGACCCAGTACTTC. Translated: CASSPVSSGGSGGETQYF.

The V and J genes are TRBV18 and TRBJ1-4, with D hard to call. V was trimmed by 2 bases and J by 5 bases, leaving 21 bases between them. The CDR3 is made up of 18 amino acids. Germline lookup yields CDR1 KGHSH and CDR2 LQKENI. The CDR3 coding sequence is TGTGCCAGCTCACCAATAGGGTATCTTATCCGGGCAAATGAAAAACTGTTTTTT. Residues: CASSPIGYLIRANEKLFF.

The genes are TRBV12-3 or TRBV12-4 and TRBJ2-3; no firm D call. This CDR3 is built from 13 residues. The ends were cut back, 9 bases at V and 4 bases at J, with 14 bases in the middle. Here the CDR3 DNA reads TGTGCCAGTGACGACGCTGGACCAGATACGCAGTATTTT. It is translated as CASDDAGPDTQYF.

The chain links TRBV3-1 (or the pseudogene TRBV3-2) to TRBJ2-2; 9 nucleotides align to TRBD2. The CDR3 covers 18 residues. Trimming removed 0 bases from V and 2 bases from J; junction bases left unmatched: 7. The V gene's germline CDR1 is LGHDT and CDR2 YNNKEL (reference sequence). The DNA of the CDR3 is TGTGCCAGCAGCCAAGATGGAGCGGGGGGCCATAACACCGGGGAGCTGTTTTTT. Its translation: CASSQDGAGGHNTGELFF.

The chain's CDR3 is CASSSRFGSGGTRETQYF. CDR3 in DNA: TGTGCCAGCAGCTCCCGTTTTGGTAGCGGGGGGACCCGAGAGACCCAGTACTTC. This chain connects TRBV7-2 to TRBJ2-5; 10 bases line up with TRBD2. The germline gives CDR1 SGHTA, CDR2 FQGNSA. The CDR3 is 18 amino acids. Trimming at V came to 4 bases and at J to 4 bases, leaving 15 bases not matched to a gene.

This clone has only one observation. The chain employs TRBV6-5 and TRBJ1-1; a weak D match, TRBD1 (5 bases). The germline V gene has CDR1 MNHEY and CDR2 SVGAGI. Trimming took off 2 bases at V and 4 bases at J, with 8 bases between the two ends. The CDR3 length is 13 residues. The CDR3 DNA reads as TGTGCCAGCAGTTACGGGGGGGGCACTGAAGCTTTCTTT. Protein: CASSYGGGTEAFF.

This rearrangement joins TRBV6-4 to TRBJ2-3; D ambiguous. The V gene lost 2 bases and the J gene lost 5 bases, with 11 bases spanning the gap. Germline V gene lookup returns CDR1 MRHNA and CDR2 SNTAGT. The CDR3 length is 14 residues. This CDR3 is CASSDNLRGDTQYF. The CDR3, as DNA: TGTGCCAGCAGTGACAATCTCCGTGGAGATACGCAGTATTTT.

The chain recombines TRBV5-3 with TRBJ2-7; no clear D gene. TRBV5-3 carries the ORF label, with uncertain function. The CDR3 totals 13 residues. V lost 4 bases and J lost 4, with 12 bases in between. The CDR3 loop is CARSADLPYEQYF. The CDR3 DNA reads as TGTGCCAGAAGCGCCGACCTCCCGTACGAGCAGTACTTC.

This clone turned up a few times. This chain joins TRBV7-2 and TRBJ1-1; TRBD1 aligns across 7 bases. This CDR3 has 15 amino acids. CDR1 is SGHTA, CDR2 FQGNSA, per germline. J gave up 1 base and V 4 bases, and 6 bases lay outside the gene matches. The CDR3 sequence is CASSYSGGKNTEAFF. The CDR3, as DNA: TGTGCCAGCAGCTACTCAGGGGGGAAGAACACTGAAGCTTTCTTT.

The rearrangement joins TRBV4-1 to TRBJ1-3; D is unclear. The CDR3 has 14 amino acids. The germline gives CDR1 MGHRA, CDR2 YSYEKL. V lost 1 base, J lost 6 bases, and 10 bases lay in between. The CDR3 bases are TGCGCCAGCAGCCAAGCCGTGCAGGAAAACACCATATATTTT. It translates to CASSQAVQENTIYF.

V gene TRBV5-1 combines with J gene TRBJ1-3, with D maybe TRBD1 (6 bases). CDR3 length equals 15 residues. CDR1 is SGHRS, CDR2 YFSETQ, per germline. V lost 0 bases and J 4 bases, leaving 11 bases between the germline ends. CDR3 sequence (DNA): TGCGCCAGCAGCTTGGACCGGGGGCAAGGAAACACCATATATTTT. It translates to CASSLDRGQGNTIYF.

V is TRBV6-2 or TRBV6-3 and J is TRBJ2-5, with D unresolved. Germline V lookup: CDR1 MNHEY, CDR2 SVGEGT. Trimming stripped 0 bases from V and 3 bases from J, with 8 bases between. The CDR3 covers 14 residues. As DNA, the CDR3 is TGTGCCAGCAGTTACTCGAGCCGTAAAGAGACCCAGTACTTC. Protein sequence: CASSYSSRKETQYF.

The chain combines TRBV7-2 with TRBJ1-1; maybe TRBD1 (5 bases). This CDR3 is built from 14 residues. From germline, CDR1 is SGHTA and CDR2 FQGNSA. The V and J ends lost 6 bases and 5 bases respectively, with 16 bases between them. The chain's CDR3 is CASRTGTGWTEAFF. The CDR3 bases are TGTGCCAGCAGAACGGGGACTGGATGGACTGAAGCTTTCTTT.

This clone was picked up many times. V is TRBV30 and J is TRBJ2-7; 7 bases are a match to TRBD1. J was trimmed by 5 bases and V by 3 bases; bases with no gene match: 4. Germline V gene data show CDR1 as GTSNPN and CDR2 as SVGIG (reference sequence). The length of the CDR3 is 12 residues. For the CDR3, the DNA is TGTGCCTGGAGCCGGACAGGTCACGAGCAGTACTTC. This gives the protein CAWSRTGHEQYF. Full variable domain (rest looked up from reference TRBV30 and TRBJ2-7): SQTIHQWPATLVQPVGSPLSLECTVEGTSNPNLYWYRQAAGRGLQLLFYSVGIGQISSEVPQNLSASRPQDRQFILSSKKLLLSDSGFYLCAWSRTGHEQYFGPGTRLTVT.

V is TRBV4-1 and J is TRBJ1-2; perhaps TRBD1 as D (5 bases). The CDR3 is made up of 15 amino acids. In germline, CDR1 is MGHRA, CDR2 YSYEKL. Deletions cut 0 bases from V and 1 base from J, with 9 bases between. The CDR3 region has the DNA TGCGCCAGCAGCCAAGATTGGGACCTTAACTATGGCTACACCTTC. Protein product: CASSQDWDLNYGYTF.

V gene TRBV7-2 combines with J gene TRBJ2-7, with D perhaps being TRBD1 or TRBD2 (5 bases each). The V and J ends lost 1 base and 4 bases respectively, with 14 bases between them. In germline, CDR1 is SGHTA, CDR2 FQGNSA. This CDR3 region has 15 residues. CDR3 DNA sequence: TGTGCCAGCAGCTTAGGGGGGAGTTGGGGATACGAGCAGTACTTC. Protein product: CASSLGGSWGYEQYF.

The chain links TRBV6-5 to TRBJ2-6, with unresolved D. This CDR3 spans 15 amino acids. Deletions cut 7 bases from V and 0 bases from J, with 10 bases between. Germline V gene sequence: CDR1 MNHEY, CDR2 SVGAGI. The DNA of the CDR3 is TGTGCCAGCACAGACGGAAGCTCTGGGGCCAACGTCCTGACTTTC. Protein product: CASTDGSSGANVLTF.

For the CDR3, the DNA is TGTGCCAGCAGCTCCTTCGGGGGCGGATACACAGATACGCAGTATTTT. It encodes CASSSFGGGYTDTQYF. The V gene is TRBV11-3, the J gene TRBJ2-3; D could derive from TRBD1 or TRBD2 (6 bases each). Germline lookup yields CDR1 SGHNT and CDR2 YENEEA. The CDR3 runs to 16 residues. The ends were cut back, 4 bases at V and 2 bases at J, with 16 bases in the middle.

The rearrangement uses TRBV5-6 and TRBJ1-2; maybe TRBD1 (6 bases). The CDR3 extends over 16 amino acids. V gave up 4 bases and J gave up 0 bases, with 16 bases separating them. Germline CDR1 and CDR2: SGHDT and YYEEEE. The CDR3 sequence is CASSPKRRGSNYGYTF. As DNA, the CDR3 is TGTGCCAGCAGCCCCAAGCGCAGGGGTTCTAACTATGGCTACACCTTC. The full variable domain, its missing parts supplied by reference TRBV5-6 and TRBJ1-2, is DAGVTQSPTHLIKTRGQQVTLRCSPKSGHDTVSWYQQALGQGPQFIFQYYEEEERQRGNFPDRFSGHQFPNYSSELNVNALLLGDSALYLCASSPKRRGSNYGYTFGSGTRLTVV.